This T cell receptor (beta chain) was captured by sequencing in a study of blood T cell repertoires in COVID-19. About the research overall: PBMCs, B-cell-depleted T cells, or T cells provided the cDNA or gDNA that made up the material.

Study processing details: Quantification of nucleated cells was approximated via reference gene primer amplification. The method was immunoSEQ multiplex PCR; TCRdb's version includes in-frame clones alone and lacks a portion of them. That table supplies the V and J calls and clone size; D and trimming were determined from the DNA. The table lists about 250,000 clones, 70% to 90% of them singletons. The CDR3 runs 15 residues. Germline CDR1 reads SQVTM; CDR2 reads ANQGSEA. V dropped 7 bases and J dropped 6; count of bases not matched to a gene: 14. The J gene is TRBJ2-7, the V gene TRBV29-1, with TRBD2 matching over 11 bases. Sequencing used peripheral blood. This clonotype was sampled from an older man with acute or convalescent COVID-19. The CDR3 spells CSALLAGGGRREQYF. The CDR3 coding sequence is TGCAGCGCCCTTCTAGCGGGAGGAGGTAGGCGCGAGCAGTACTTC.